This T cell receptor beta chain was captured in a study of immune characterization of retroperitoneal liposarcoma (dated by TCRdb to between 2018 and 2020). A note on this clonotype: Its binding antigen is unknown. Qualities for individual bases were not recorded, and no much larger clone is one base off.

The junction carries 9 bases between V and J, which are trimmed by 5 bases and 8 bases respectively. CDR1 and CDR2 (SEHNR, FQNEAQ) derive from the germline V gene (reference sequence). From the cysteine up to the phenylalanine, the CDR3 has a length of 11 residues. Only the CDR3 part of the read is kept: 33 bases, read in frame from the first base. The library came from PCR. Sequencing used a NextSeq 500. TCRdb itself trimmed the public reads at Q25 with fastp, ran MiXCR and retained productive beta chains. Under each unique CDR3 protein, matching rows form one entry showing the most common genes and DNA. Present in this sample are more than 10,000 distinct CDR3 sequences, about 50% of which were seen just once. The ten largest clones capture around an eighth of the sample.

The chain is encoded by TRBV7-9 joined to TRBJ2-5; confidence is insufficient to name the D gene. The sequenced material came from tumor tissue. This receptor was taken from a female donor with retroperitoneal liposarcoma. Here the CDR3 is given as CASSLSGTQYF. The nucleotide sequence is TGTGCCAGCAGCCTATCAGGCACCCAGTACTTC.